A selection of T cell receptor beta chains follows, all from one sample in a study of cytomegalovirus exposure and HLA in healthy donors. The assay was immunoSEQ multiplex PCR, and TCRdb's table has in-frame clones only and misses some. The sample carries 200,000 to 250,000 clones, around four fifths recorded once. Sequences were obtained from PBMCs. The receptors come from a woman aged 18-30 years in good health and CMV-seronegative. The CDR3 runs from the conserved cysteine through the conserved F or W. A D gene is named only where the DNA matches it firmly. Some rows have no size entry. The others give once, few or many, or a class for an expanded clone.

>TRBV7-9|.|TRBD2|TRBJ2-1
CASSPVAGSSYNEQFF
TGTGCCAGCAGCCCGGTAGCGGGGAGCTCCTACAATGAGCAGTTCTTC
>TRBV19|once|TRBD1|TRBJ1-2
CASSLNRRGGQGASYVYGYTF
TGTGCCAGTAGTCTCAATCGTCGCGGGGGACAGGGGGCTTCGTATGTCTATGGCTACACCTTC
>TRBV30|.|TRBD1|TRBJ1-5
CAWSWGTGGNQPQHF
TGTGCCTGGAGTTGGGGGACAGGGGGCAATCAGCCCCAGCATTTT
>TRBV5-6|.|.|TRBJ2-5
CASSSAPGQETQYF
TGTGCCAGCAGCTCGGCCCCGGGTCAAGAGACCCAGTACTTC
>TRBV29-1|.|.|TRBJ1-1
CSVVEGSTEAFF
TGCAGCGTTGTTGAGGGGAGCACTGAAGCTTTCTTT
>TRBV11-2|.|.|TRBJ2-1
CASSQGYDEQFF
TGTGCCAGCAGCCAGGGTTACGATGAGCAGTTCTTC
>TRBV27|few|TRBD2|TRBJ2-1
CASMAQGSGRNEQFF
TGTGCCAGCATGGCCCAGGGTAGCGGGAGGAATGAGCAGTTCTTC
>TRBV6-5|once|TRBD1|TRBJ2-7
CASMSRTGSTYEQYF
TGTGCCAGCATGTCCCGGACAGGGAGTACCTACGAGCAGTACTTC
>TRBV10-3|once|TRBD2|TRBJ2-7
CAISEYNSGGLSSYEQYF
TGTGCCATCAGTGAGTATAATAGCGGGGGTCTAAGCTCCTACGAGCAGTACTTC
>TRBV19|few|.|TRBJ1-5
CASSYRAINQPQHF
TGTGCCAGTAGTTACAGGGCGATCAATCAGCCCCAGCATTTT
>TRBV6-1|.|.|TRBJ1-5
CASSAGRSGNQPQHF
TGTGCCAGCAGTGCGGGACGGTCGGGCAATCAGCCCCAGCATTTT
>TRBV5-1|.|.|TRBJ1-3
CASSPQGSGNTIYF
TGCGCCAGCAGCCCGCAGGGCTCTGGAAACACCATATATTTT
>TRBV5-1|.|.|TRBJ2-7
CASSLGEGGSYEQYF
TGCGCCAGCAGCTTGGGGGAGGGGGGTTCCTACGAGCAGTACTTC
>TRBV5-1|.|.|TRBJ2-7
CASSEPGLGYEQYF
TGCGCCAGCAGCGAGCCGGGTCTCGGCTACGAGCAGTACTTC
>TRBV27|once|.|TRBJ2-7
CASSPRISNSYEQYF
TGTGCCAGCAGCCCAAGGATTAGTAACTCCTACGAGCAGTACTTC
>TRBV12-5|.|TRBD1|TRBJ1-4
CASGTGWTEEKLFF
TGTGCTAGTGGGACAGGGTGGACGGAGGAAAAACTGTTTTTT
>TRBV4-1|.|TRBD1|TRBJ2-7
CASSSSTGNYEQYF
TGCGCCAGCAGCTCGTCGACAGGGAACTACGAGCAGTACTTC
>TRBV5-6|.|TRBD2|TRBJ2-7
CASSVSGGNYEQYF
TGTGCCAGCAGCGTGAGCGGGGGCAACTACGAGCAGTACTTC
>TRBV7-8|.|.|TRBJ2-1
CASGGGASYNEQFF
TGTGCCAGCGGAGGGGGGGCCTCATACAATGAGCAGTTCTTC
>TRBV10-1|.|TRBD1|TRBJ2-1
CASSRQGTNEQFF
TGCGCCAGCAGTAGACAGGGGACCAATGAGCAGTTCTTC
>TRBV18|.|.|TRBJ1-1
CASGGPEAFF
TGTGCCAGCGGCGGCCCTGAAGCTTTCTTT
>TRBV19|many|.|TRBJ2-7
CASSMLSSYEQYF
TGTGCCAGTAGTATGCTCTCATCCTACGAGCAGTACTTC
>TRBV10-1|.|.|TRBJ2-7
CASSEYKQNEQYF
TGCGCCAGCAGTGAATACAAACAGAACGAGCAGTACTTC
>TRBV4-2|.|.|TRBJ1-5
CASSQDLGGGGGQPQHF
TGTGCCAGCAGCCAAGATCTCGGGGGCGGGGGAGGTCAGCCCCAGCATTTT
>TRBV19|.|.|TRBJ1-1
CASGGPVNTEAFF
TGTGCCAGCGGGGGGCCGGTGAACACTGAAGCTTTCTTT
>TRBV11-1|.|.|TRBJ2-7
CASSGLQGRHNEQYF
TGTGCCAGCAGCGGATTACAGGGACGCCATAACGAGCAGTACTTC
>TRBV30|.|.|TRBJ1-2
CAWSVMGTGSYGYTF
TGTGCCTGGAGTGTAATGGGGACTGGAAGTTATGGCTACACCTTC
>TRBV6-5|.|TRBD1|TRBJ1-1
CASSPGGMNTEAFF
TGTGCCAGCAGCCCAGGGGGCATGAACACTGAAGCTTTCTTT
>TRBV28|few|.|TRBJ1-5
CASSSERADQPQHF
TGTGCCAGCAGTTCAGAGAGGGCTGATCAGCCCCAGCATTTT
>TRBV19|.|.|TRBJ2-1
CASSLTVDNEQFF
TGTGCCAGTAGTTTAACGGTGGACAATGAGCAGTTCTTC
>TRBV6-1|.|.|TRBJ2-7
CASSLQVGGNEQYF
TGTGCCAGCAGCCTACAAGTTGGAGGGAACGAGCAGTACTTC
>TRBV2|.|TRBD1|TRBJ2-5
CASSRGQETQYF
TGTGCCAGCAGCAGGGGGCAGGAGACCCAGTACTTC
>TRBV10-3|.|.|TRBJ1-5
CAISPNTNQPQHF
TGTGCCATCAGCCCTAACACCAATCAGCCCCAGCATTTT
>TRBV29-1|.|TRBD1|TRBJ1-5
CSVQGASNQPQHF
TGCAGCGTACAGGGGGCTAGCAATCAGCCCCAGCATTTT
>TRBV30|.|.|TRBJ1-1
CAWSVIANTEAFF
TGTGCCTGGAGTGTTATAGCGAACACTGAAGCTTTCTTT
>TRBV6-1|.|.|TRBJ2-3
CASTAQPSPTDTQYF
TGTGCCAGCACCGCCCAGCCCTCCCCTACAGATACGCAGTATTTT
>TRBV30|.|TRBD1|TRBJ1-4
CAWSLGTGYNEKLFF
TGTGCCTGGAGTCTCGGGACAGGGTACAATGAAAAACTGTTTTTT
>TRBV4-2|many|.|TRBJ2-7
CASSQPVRGKRAGEQYF
TGTGCCAGCAGCCAACCGGTTCGAGGGAAGCGGGCGGGCGAGCAGTACTTC
>TRBV5-1|.|.|TRBJ2-2
CASSLAWGLQGTGELFF
TGCGCCAGCAGCTTGGCCTGGGGACTCCAAGGGACCGGGGAGCTGTTTTTT
>TRBV6-5|.|TRBD1|TRBJ2-5
CASSPDRVQETQYF
TGTGCCAGCAGTCCCGACAGGGTCCAAGAGACCCAGTACTTC
>TRBV7-3|few|.|TRBJ1-2
CASSSDLYGYTF
TGTGCCAGCAGCTCTGACTTGTATGGCTACACCTTC
>TRBV6-1|.|.|TRBJ1-4
CASSDRRSNEKLFF
TGTGCCAGCAGTGATCGGAGGTCTAATGAAAAACTGTTTTTT
>TRBV6-5|.|.|TRBJ1-5
CASSKRHIPLHF
TGTGCCAGCAGCAAGAGACATATCCCGCTGCATTTT
>TRBV4-2|.|.|TRBJ1-2
CASSQSGGGYTF
TGTGCCAGCAGCCAAAGCGGAGGAGGCTACACCTTC
>TRBV2|once|TRBD2|TRBJ2-5
CASRDLAGGPGETQYF
TGTGCCAGCAGGGACCTAGCGGGAGGGCCTGGTGAGACCCAGTACTTC
>TRBV9|.|TRBD1|TRBJ2-2
CASSVTGWNGELFF
TGTGCCAGCAGCGTGACAGGGTGGAACGGGGAGCTGTTTTTT
>TRBV19|once|.|TRBJ2-1
CASSIGDNEQFF
TGTGCCAGTAGTATTGGGGACAATGAGCAGTTCTTC
>TRBV7-3|.|.|TRBJ2-3
CASSLQSGRAQVADTQYF
TGTGCCAGCAGCTTACAGTCGGGTCGGGCACAGGTGGCGGATACGCAGTATTTT
>TRBV6-5|.|.|TRBJ1-5
CASSYSGPYGQPQHF
TGTGCCAGCAGTTACTCGGGCCCCTATGGACAGCCCCAGCATTTT
>TRBV2|.|.|TRBJ1-5
CASTEGGDQPQHF
TGTGCCAGCACCGAAGGTGGCGATCAGCCCCAGCATTTT
>TRBV1|.|.|TRBJ1-2
CTSSHPNRDSNYGYTF
TGCACCAGCAGCCATCCTAACCGGGACAGTAACTATGGCTACACCTTC
>TRBV5-1|.|.|TRBJ1-6
CASSFSDQDNSPLHF
TGCGCCAGCAGTTTTTCGGACCAGGATAATTCACCCCTCCACTTT
>TRBV27|.|.|TRBJ2-7
CASSFAPSTVYEQYF
TGTGCCAGCAGTTTCGCCCCTTCGACTGTCTACGAGCAGTACTTC